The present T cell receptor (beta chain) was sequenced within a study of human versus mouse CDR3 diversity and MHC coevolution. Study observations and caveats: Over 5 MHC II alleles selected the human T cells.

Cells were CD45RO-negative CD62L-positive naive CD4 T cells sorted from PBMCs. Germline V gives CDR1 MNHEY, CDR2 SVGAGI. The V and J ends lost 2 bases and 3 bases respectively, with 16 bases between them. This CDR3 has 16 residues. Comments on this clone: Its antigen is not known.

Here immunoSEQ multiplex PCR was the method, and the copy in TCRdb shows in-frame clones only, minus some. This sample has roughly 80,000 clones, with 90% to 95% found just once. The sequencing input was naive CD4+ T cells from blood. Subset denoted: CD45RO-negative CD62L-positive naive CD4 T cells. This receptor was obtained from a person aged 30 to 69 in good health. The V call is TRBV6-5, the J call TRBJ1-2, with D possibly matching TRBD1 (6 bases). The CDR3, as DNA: TGTGCCAGCAGTTACACCTACAGGGAATCCTACTATGGCTACACCTTC. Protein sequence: CASSYTYRESYYGYTF.